Below are 30 T cell receptor beta chains sequenced from a single sample in a study of low-dose radiotherapy and immunotherapy resistance in tumors. Both TCRalpha and TCRbeta chains were reverse transcribed with V-gene-specific primers. TCR amplification involved 20 PCR cycles with a constant-region primer and V-primer adapter. TCRdb passed the reads through MiXCR, listing each CDR3 protein once. The table lists 8,500 to 14,000 distinct CDR3 sequences, 51% of them singletons. These receptors were taken from a human donor with advanced metastatic prostate, ovarian, gallbladder or colorectal cancer (not recorded which). This table probably holds off-target reads from a library built for another chain.

This clonotype was seen only once. The chain combines TRBV20-1 with TRBJ2-1; D is uncertain. Germline V gene data show CDR1 as DFQATT and CDR2 as SNEGSKA (reference sequence). Trimming took 6 bases from V and 5 from J, leaving 20 bases between them. This CDR3 is built from 15 residues. Here the CDR3 DNA reads TGCAGTGCGCCGGTAGGGAAGTCCAACAACAATGAGCAGTTCTTC. The encoded protein is CSAPVGKSNNNEQFF.

The J gene is TRBJ2-2, the V gene TRBV3-1, with TRBD2 as a possible D gene (6 bases). CDR1 is LGHDT, CDR2 YNNKEL, per germline (reference sequence). The CDR3 is 14 residues long. With 4 bases removed from V and 2 bases from J, the gap between germline ends came to 8 bases. CDR3 loop: CASSPGANTGELFF. For the CDR3, the DNA is TGTGCCAGCAGCCCGGGAGCTAACACCGGGGAGCTGTTTTTT.

This clonotype was seen more than once but under ten times. This chain joins TRBV12-5 and TRBJ2-7; D remains unclear. CDR3 length: 10 amino acids. The V gene lost 6 bases and the J gene lost 6 bases, with 6 bases spanning the gap. Germline CDR1 and CDR2: LGHNT and FRNRAP. The CDR3 nucleotides read TGTGCTAGTGGGGAGCGCGAGCAGTACTTC. Residues: CASGEREQYF.

This clonotype was counted between two and nine times. V is TRBV24-1 and J is TRBJ2-5; unclear D gene. CDR3 size: 14 residues. The germline V and J ends were trimmed by 6 bases and 1 base, with 11 bases remaining between them. CDR1 and CDR2 from the germline V gene are KGHDR and SFDVKD. CDR3 DNA: TGTGCCACCAGTCCCCCGGACGGCCAAGAGACCCAGTACTTC. This encodes CATSPPDGQETQYF.

The V call is TRBV9, the J call TRBJ2-3, with D perhaps matching TRBD2 (7 bases). The germline V gene has CDR1 SGDLS and CDR2 YYNGEE. V lost 0 bases and J 4 bases, leaving 15 bases between the germline ends. CDR3 size: 16 residues. This CDR3 reads CASSVDGGALPDTQYF. CDR3 DNA sequence: TGTGCCAGCAGCGTAGATGGGGGGGCGCTACCAGATACGCAGTATTTT.

The chain carries TRBV19 and TRBJ1-5; no reliable D call. Germline V CDR1 and CDR2: LNHDA, SQIVND (reference sequence). V gave up 2 bases and J gave up 3 bases, with 8 bases separating them. The CDR3 totals 14 residues. The CDR3 sequence: CASSITPDNQPQHF. The CDR3 DNA reads as TGTGCCAGTAGTATAACCCCGGACAATCAGCCCCAGCATTTT.

In its sample, this clonotype was seen a few times. V is TRBV6-8 and J is TRBJ1-1; no firm D call. The CDR3 loop spans 12 amino acids. V was clipped by 5 bases and J by 6 bases, with 10 bases between them. Germline values: CDR1 MNHGY, CDR2 SAAAGT. The CDR3 sequence is CASSTRRAEAFF. The CDR3 nucleotides are TGTGCCAGCAGTACCAGGCGGGCTGAAGCTTTCTTT.

The genes are TRBV10-3 and TRBJ1-5; D is uncertain. V lost 3 bases and J lost 7, with 13 bases in between. CDR1 is ENHRY and CDR2 is SYGVKD in the germline V gene. CDR3 size: 14 residues. The CDR3 DNA is TGTGCCATCAGTGAAACCTGGATCGGGCAGCCCCAGCATTTT. It specifies CAISETWIGQPQHF.

This chain joins TRBV27 and TRBJ2-7; maybe TRBD1 (5 bases). V lost 5 bases and J lost 4, with 15 bases in between. CDR1 and CDR2 from the germline V gene are MNHEY and SMNVEV (reference sequence). The CDR3 extends over 14 amino acids. The CDR3 region has the DNA TGTGCCAGCAGTCCCAGGGTGAGTGGATACGAGCAGTACTTC. Its translation: CASSPRVSGYEQYF.

The V and J genes are TRBV19 and TRBJ2-7, with 9 bases fitting TRBD1. V lost 3 bases, J lost 7 bases, and 13 bases stayed unmatched. This CDR3 has 16 amino acids. CDR1 and CDR2 (germline): LNHDA, SQIVND (reference sequence). Written as DNA, the CDR3 is TGTGCCAGTAGTATGACAGGGGGTCGGGCTCTCAATGAGCAGTACTTC. It yields the protein CASSMTGGRALNEQYF.

This clonotype was seen only once. This chain uses TRBV5-1 with TRBJ2-1, with D unclear. Germline V gene sequence: CDR1 SGHRS, CDR2 YFSETQ. With 0 bases removed from V and 6 bases from J, the gap between germline ends came to 10 bases. CDR3 size: 14 residues. The CDR3 nucleotides read TGCGCCAGCAGCTTGGCCAGCCCAGGCAATGAGCAGTTCTTC. Amino acids: CASSLASPGNEQFF.

The genes are TRBV7-4 and TRBJ2-5; D call uncertain. CDR3 size: 13 residues. Deletions cut 1 base from V and 5 bases from J, with 8 bases between. Per germline, CDR1 SGHVT and CDR2 SQSDAQ. CDR3 nucleotides: TGTGCCAGCAGCTTAGGATTCTCGGAGACCCAGTACTTC. It yields the protein CASSLGFSETQYF.

The CDR3 protein is CASSQTQGYGYTF. In nucleotides, the CDR3 is TGTGCCAGCAGCCAGACACAGGGGTATGGCTACACCTTC. This rearrangement joins TRBV12-3 or TRBV12-4 to TRBJ1-2; 7 nucleotides match TRBD1. The V and J ends lost 6 bases and 5 bases, in that order; junction bases with no gene match: 6. This CDR3 comprises 13 residues.

The chain links TRBV9 to TRBJ2-7; 10 bases map to TRBD2. The germline CDR1 and CDR2 sequences are SGDLS and YYNGEE. The J segment lost 3 bases and the V segment lost 0 bases, leaving 0 bases of the junction unmatched. There are 14 residues in the CDR3. CDR3 bases: TGTGCCAGCAGCGTAGGGACTAGCGGCTACGAGCAGTACTTC. This translates into CASSVGTSGYEQYF.

This clonotype has a handful of counts. The rearrangement links TRBV6-1 to TRBJ2-5; D gene unclear. V lost 5 bases to trimming and J lost 2 bases, with 15 bases between them. CDR1 MNHNS and CDR2 SASEGT come from the germline V gene. This CDR3 is 15 amino acids long. In DNA, the CDR3 is TGTGCCAGCAGTTCAAACGCGGCAGGTCAAGAGACCCAGTACTTC. It specifies CASSSNAAGQETQYF.

This clonotype was seen just once. The rearrangement links TRBV18 to TRBJ1-1; D is unclear. CDR1 and CDR2 (germline): KGHSH, LQKENI. With 6 bases removed from V and 1 base from J, the gap between germline ends came to 6 bases. CDR3 length equals 12 residues. The DNA for the CDR3 is TGTGCCAGCTCCTGGCAGAACACTGAAGCTTTCTTT. Translated: CASSWQNTEAFF. Drawing the rest from reference TRBV18 and TRBJ1-1, the complete variable domain is NAGVMQNPRHLVRRRGQEARLRCSPMKGHSHVYWYRQLPEEGLKFMVYLQKENIIDESGMPKERFSAEFPKEGPSILRIQQVVRGDSAAYFCASSWQNTEAFFGQGTRLTVV.

This clonotype occurred a few times. This chain's CDR3 is CASSIGLATDTQYF. CDR3 DNA: TGTGCCAGCAGCATCGGACTAGCGACAGATACGCAGTATTTT. This chain uses TRBV12-3 or TRBV12-4 with TRBJ2-3; 9 bases fit TRBD2. V was pared by 6 bases and J by 3 bases, with 4 bases of the junction left unmatched. The CDR3 contains 14 residues.

The chain carries TRBV27 and TRBJ1-1; D gene ambiguous. Between the trimmed V and J ends, which lost 5 bases and 1 base, there was a span of 11 bases. The V gene's germline CDR1 is MNHEY and CDR2 SMNVEV (reference sequence). This CDR3 contains 14 residues. CDR3 sequence reads: CASSDAAENTEAFF. Here the CDR3 DNA reads TGTGCCAGCAGTGACGCCGCAGAGAACACTGAAGCTTTCTTT.

The CDR3 loop is CAWSVDTHNEQFF. The CDR3 bases are TGTGCCTGGAGTGTAGACACCCACAATGAGCAGTTCTTC. The chain couples TRBV30 to TRBJ2-1; the D is unclear. Germline V gene sequence: CDR1 GTSNPN, CDR2 SVGIG (reference sequence). Deletions cut 0 bases from V and 5 bases from J, with 8 bases between. The CDR3 contains 13 residues.

V is TRBV28 and J is TRBJ2-7; 14 nucleotides agree with TRBD2. From germline, CDR1 is MDHEN and CDR2 SYDVKM. Trimming at V came to 3 bases and at J to 4 bases, leaving 8 bases not matched to a gene. This CDR3 region has 17 residues. The CDR3 DNA reads TGTGCCAGCAGTTTGGCGGGACTAGCGGGAGCCCAATACGAGCAGTACTTC. It yields the protein CASSLAGLAGAQYEQYF.

The chain carries TRBV5-1 and TRBJ2-7; D gene unclear. The ends were cut back, 2 bases at V and 5 bases at J, with 5 bases in the middle. The CDR3 runs 11 residues. Germline loops: CDR1 SGHRS, CDR2 YFSETQ. CDR3 DNA: TGCGCCAGCAGCTTAGGCGACGAGCAGTACTTC. It specifies CASSLGDEQYF. Full variable domain (outside the CDR3, taken from reference TRBV5-1 and TRBJ2-7): KAGVTQTPRYLIKTRGQQVTLSCSPISGHRSVSWYQQTPGQGLQFLFEYFSETQRNKGNFPGRFSGRQFSNSRSEMNVSTLELGDSALYLCASSLGDEQYFGPGTRLTVT.

V and J are TRBV19 and TRBJ2-5, with a tentative D call TRBD2 (7 bases). Deletions cut 7 bases from V and 2 bases from J, with 17 bases between. This CDR3 region has 15 residues. Germline CDR1 and CDR2: LNHDA and SQIVND (reference sequence). The CDR3 here is CASTRRGTQQETQYF. The CDR3 nucleotides are TGTGCCAGTACTCGGCGGGGGACACAACAAGAGACCCAGTACTTC.

This chain connects TRBV24-1 to TRBJ1-1; D might be TRBD1 (6 bases). The germline CDR1 and CDR2 sequences are KGHDR and SFDVKD. The CDR3 sequence is 11 residues long. Trimming stripped 7 bases from V and 7 bases from J, with 9 bases between. CDR3 loop: CATRQGYEAFF. The CDR3 DNA reads as TGTGCCACCAGACAGGGCTATGAAGCTTTCTTT.

The chain couples TRBV5-8 to TRBJ2-5; possible D gene TRBD2, 6 bases. The germline CDR1 and CDR2 sequences are SGHTS and YDEGEE. This CDR3 is 15 amino acids long. V was clipped by 2 bases and J by 4 bases, with 15 bases between them. In DNA, the CDR3 is TGTGCCAGCAGCTTTGGCGGGGCAGCCAGAGAGACCCAGTACTTC. It encodes CASSFGGAARETQYF. The complete variable domain, with remaining parts taken from reference TRBV5-8 and TRBJ2-5, reads EAGVTQSPTHLIKTRGQQATLRCSPISGHTSVYWYQQALGLGLQFLLWYDEGEERNRGNFPPRFSGRQFPNYSSELNVNALELEDSALYLCASSFGGAARETQYFGPGTRLLVL.

This clonotype was observed once. The gene calls are TRBV20-1 and TRBJ2-7; 8 positions agree with TRBD1. The CDR3 runs 13 residues. CDR1 is DFQATT and CDR2 is SNEGSKA in the germline V gene (reference sequence). With V trimmed by 6 bases and J by 2 bases, 6 bases remained unmatched. The CDR3 spells CSAILTGAYEQYF. The CDR3 DNA is TGCAGTGCCATACTGACAGGGGCCTACGAGCAGTACTTC.

The chain recombines TRBV13 with TRBJ2-6; D gene unclear. The germline CDR1 and CDR2 sequences are PRHDT and FYEKMQ (reference sequence). The V end lost 2 bases, the J end lost 0 bases, and 5 bases lay between the germline ends. This CDR3 comprises 15 residues. The CDR3 DNA reads TGTGCCAGCAGCTTATTTAGCTCTGGGGCCAACGTCCTGACTTTC. Translating it yields CASSLFSSGANVLTF.

The chain uses TRBV4-2 and TRBJ1-4; D unclear. V was trimmed by 0 bases and J by 5 bases, leaving 10 bases between them. Germline lookup yields CDR1 LGHNA and CDR2 YNFKEQ. This CDR3 contains 15 residues. The CDR3 DNA reads as TGTGCCAGCAGCCAAGAAGAAGGAGACAATGAAAAACTGTTTTTT. Translation gives CASSQEEGDNEKLFF.

The rearrangement links TRBV6-6 to TRBJ1-2; D is perhaps TRBD1 (6 bases). Germline lookup yields CDR1 MNHNY and CDR2 SVGAGI (reference sequence). This CDR3 contains 15 residues. V was shortened by 6 bases and J by 2 bases, with 16 bases between the two germline ends. CDR3 amino acids: CASSPTTGLNYGYTF. DNA for the CDR3: TGTGCCAGCAGCCCTACCACAGGGCTCAACTATGGCTACACCTTC.

The sample holds a few counts of this clonotype. CDR3 nucleotide sequence: TGCAGCGTCGTCGCCAGCACAGATACGCAGTATTTT. As protein: CSVVASTDTQYF. This rearrangement joins TRBV29-1 to TRBJ2-3; D remains unclear. From germline, CDR1 is SQVTM and CDR2 ANQGSEA. V was trimmed by 6 bases and J by 0 bases, leaving 7 bases between them. This CDR3 contains 12 residues.

The sample holds a few counts of this clonotype. The rearrangement uses TRBV12-3 or TRBV12-4 and TRBJ1-1; 7 nucleotides align to TRBD1. The CDR3 is made up of 15 amino acids. V shed 1 base and J 6 bases; nucleotides not matched to a gene: 8. CDR3 DNA sequence: TGTGCCAGCAGTTTAGAGCGGGACAGCATTGCTGAAGCTTTCTTT. Its translation is CASSLERDSIAEAFF.